This T cell receptor beta chain was recorded in a study of blood T cell repertoires in COVID-19. About the research overall: PBMCs, B-cell-depleted T cells, or T cells were the source of the cDNA or gDNA that made up the material.

Under the authors' procedure: How many nucleated cells were present was estimated from reference gene primer amplification. The data were produced by immunoSEQ multiplex PCR, yet TCRdb's version contains in-frame clones alone and is incomplete. That table supplies the V and J calls and clone size; D and trimming were determined from the DNA. Here the sample spans about 130,000 clones, around 80% being singletons. The table lists this clone with a count of one. Adults between about 18 and 95 years of age took part from under 25 US areas. Clinical history reported by participants formed the basis on which cohorts were assigned. This CDR3 is built from 15 residues. Germline CDR1 SNHLY, CDR2 FYNNEI. V lost 6 bases and J lost 4; bases outside the gene matches: 7.

Material for sequencing was PBMCs or T cells enriched from blood (not recorded which). V and J are TRBV2 and TRBJ2-7; 12 bases agree with TRBD2. The receptor was isolated from a man aged 35 to 55 with acute COVID-19. DNA of the CDR3: TGTGCCAGCAGAAGACTAGCGGGAGACGGGTACGAGCAGTACTTC. Its translation: CASRRLAGDGYEQYF.